This paragraph covers one T cell receptor (beta chain) sequence. Its antigen is still unknown. The record has no base qualities; no much larger clone is one base away. The CDR3 has 16 amino acids, counting the end cysteine and phenylalanine. Kept here is only the CDR3 DNA, which spans 48 bases and is read in frame from base 1. V is cut back by 3 bases and J by 4 bases, with 6 bases in the junction unmatched. Sequences KGHSH (CDR1) and LQKENI (CDR2) are obtained from the germline V gene. Donors were enrolled in RACIN, a single-arm phase I dose-escalation trial in which nivolumab, ipilimumab, aspirin, low-dose cyclophosphamide and low-dose radiotherapy were combined. Patients were eligible if they had advanced solid tumors that were TIL-negative. First-strand cDNA was synthesized with Superscript III and a set of TRAV- and TRBV-specific primers, covering both TCRalpha and TCRbeta chains. A roughly 19-cycle PCR with Phusion amplified the TCRs, pairing a constant-region primer with the adapter that was attached to the V primers. Isolated mRNA was amplified with the MessageAmp II aRNA Amplification Kit, using a roughly 15-hour in vitro transcription at 37°C. The Dynabeads mRNA DIRECT Purification Kit was used to isolate the mRNA for TCR sequencing. A second approximately 25-cycle Phusion PCR added indexed Illumina adapters, and products were purified with AMPure XP beads. The source study handled its data this way. Using custom Perl scripts, TCR sequences that encoded the same protein were pooled, out-of-frame sequences were dropped, and the abundance of each clonotype was calculated. The analysis excluded TCR sequences that were supported by just one read. The metrics used to describe the repertoires included Shannon entropy, Gini index, clonality, richness, and the frequency of TCRs shared between repertoires. TCRdb cleaned the public reads at Q25 with fastp, built clones with MiXCR and kept in-frame beta chains. CDR3 protein sequences are deduplicated, and each keeps its most common genes and DNA. TCRdb's processing, not the authors' own work, is the source of the V and J calls. Counted in this sample were some 10,000 distinct CDR3 sequences; more than 65% of them appeared once. Approximately 7% of the sample goes to the ten largest clones.

This sample was included in a study of low-dose radiotherapy and immunotherapy resistance in tumors (dated by TCRdb to the early 2020s). At the level of the whole study: Cohort 1 received 0.5 Gy per fraction every 2 weeks, with a prescribed total PTV dose of 6.5 Gy. Patients were given nivolumab as a 240 mg flat dose every two weeks and ipilimumab at 1 mg/kg every six weeks, with both drugs delivered intravenously. Starting on cycle 1 day 1, patients took 300 mg of aspirin by mouth once daily for four cycles. Eight patients were included in the translational analysis: three from the first dose cohort and the first five from the second dose cohort. In Cohort 2, 1 Gy per fraction was delivered every two weeks, for a total of 13 Gy over 26 weeks. Randomization of trial participants into treatment groups was not performed. Intravenous cyclophosphamide at 200 mg/m2 was administered every two weeks, one day ahead of each radiation and immunotherapy administration.

Here the chain combines TRBV18 and TRBJ1-2; 12 central nucleotides agree with TRBD1. This TCR was recovered from a human donor with advanced metastatic prostate, ovarian, gallbladder or colorectal cancer (not recorded which). This table probably holds off-target reads from a library built for another chain. The DNA reads as follows: TGTGCCAGCTCACCGCTGCCGGGACAGGGGGCCTATGGCTACACCTTC. Translated, this is CASSPLPGQGAYGYTF.